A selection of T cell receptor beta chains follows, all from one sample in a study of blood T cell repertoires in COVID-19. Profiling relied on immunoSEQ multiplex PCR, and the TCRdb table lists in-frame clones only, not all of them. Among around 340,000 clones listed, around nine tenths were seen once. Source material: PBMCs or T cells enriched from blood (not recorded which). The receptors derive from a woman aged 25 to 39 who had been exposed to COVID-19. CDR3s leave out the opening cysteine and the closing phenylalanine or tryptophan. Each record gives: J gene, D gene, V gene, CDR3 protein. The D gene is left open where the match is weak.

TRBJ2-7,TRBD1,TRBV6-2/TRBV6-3,ASTPGGGASYEQY
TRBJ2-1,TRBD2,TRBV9,ASSPHGASGSSDNEQF
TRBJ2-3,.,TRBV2,ASREGSTDTQY
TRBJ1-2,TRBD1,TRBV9,ASSLIGQGLSYGYT
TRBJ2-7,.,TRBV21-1,ASSKLYRLRTEGSYEQY
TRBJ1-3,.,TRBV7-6,ASSPTTGSGNTIY
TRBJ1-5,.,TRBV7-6,ASSLASGDQPQH
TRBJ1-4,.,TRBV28,ASSLSGLGKLF
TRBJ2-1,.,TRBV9,ASSVGGSYSYNEQF
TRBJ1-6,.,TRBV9,ASSVGGGGSPLH
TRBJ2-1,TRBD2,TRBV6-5,ASTGGRSYNEQF
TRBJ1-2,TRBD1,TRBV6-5,ASSYRQGGGYT
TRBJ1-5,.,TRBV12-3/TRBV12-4,ASTLGQNQPQH
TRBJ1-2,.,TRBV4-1,ASSQATGNYYGYT
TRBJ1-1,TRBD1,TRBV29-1,SVTGGPEAF
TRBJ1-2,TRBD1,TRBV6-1,ASSEGPSGRGPDGYT
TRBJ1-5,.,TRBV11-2,ASSLIPGEGNQPQH
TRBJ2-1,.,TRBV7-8,ASSPAGTLVSIYNEQF
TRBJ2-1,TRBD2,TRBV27,ASSLSGLASGGNEQF
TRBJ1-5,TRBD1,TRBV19,ASAGTGDQPQH
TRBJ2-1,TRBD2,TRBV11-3,ASSLAGGPYNEQF
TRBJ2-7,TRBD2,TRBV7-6,ASSLGSGRARSYEQY
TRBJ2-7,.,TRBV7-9,ASSLYPRGAYEQY
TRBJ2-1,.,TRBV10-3,AISVTNSYNEQF
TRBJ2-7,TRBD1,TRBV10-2,ASRDRIYSYEQY
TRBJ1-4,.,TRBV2,ASSLSEKLF
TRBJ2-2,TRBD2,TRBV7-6,ASSPGLAGGPIGELF
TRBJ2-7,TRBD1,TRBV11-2,ATIRDRGTYEQY
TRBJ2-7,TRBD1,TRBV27,ATSNRDRGYEQY
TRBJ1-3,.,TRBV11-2,ASSSSRVTGNTIY
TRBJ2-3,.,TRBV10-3,AISESYRSGTGSTDTQY
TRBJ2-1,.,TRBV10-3,ATLRGGNEQF
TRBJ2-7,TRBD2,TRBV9,ASSVRKTSGRLHEQY
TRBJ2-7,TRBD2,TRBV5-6,ASSEGLESEQY
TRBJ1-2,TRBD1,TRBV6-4,ASSAEGQARYGYT
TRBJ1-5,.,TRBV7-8,ASSLQGGRNQPQH
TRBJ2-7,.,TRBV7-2,ASSLANLYLSHEQY
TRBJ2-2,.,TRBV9,ASSVAGNTGELF
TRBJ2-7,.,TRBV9,ASSVVADSYEQY
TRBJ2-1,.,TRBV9,ASSVGVSQGGEQF
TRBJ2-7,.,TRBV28,ASQTTSYEQY
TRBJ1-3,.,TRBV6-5,ASSFRDIGNTIY
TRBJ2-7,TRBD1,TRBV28,ASSYGTGGVWEQY
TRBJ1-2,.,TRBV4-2,ASSTRPTTNYGYT
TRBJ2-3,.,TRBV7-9,ASSTGDATTDTQY
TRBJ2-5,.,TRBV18,ASSPWDSPIQETQY
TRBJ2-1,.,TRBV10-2,ASSPGSRIDNEQF
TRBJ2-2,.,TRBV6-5,ASSYAGGGDTGELF
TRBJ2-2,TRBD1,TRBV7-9,ASSDRDRDTGELF
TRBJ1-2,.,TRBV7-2,ASSPTENYGYT
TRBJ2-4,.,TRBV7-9,ASSSSRVQY
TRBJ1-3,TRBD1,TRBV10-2,ASTQGNSGNTIY